The rows below give T cell receptor beta chains drawn from one sample of a study of T cell repertoires in cytomegalovirus infection. TCRdb called the reads again in MiXCR, with one record for every CDR3 protein. This table has 270,000 or so distinct CDR3 sequences, approximately 15% appearing once. The source material was CD8+ T cells from PBMCs. Receptors originate from a human donor in good health (CMV status not recorded). Some clones in this sample may be carry-over from other donors' samples. Both conserved end residues are part of each CDR3. The D gene is left open where the match is weak. Some rows mark clone size as missing; the rest say once, few, many or name a class of expanded clone.

TRBJ1-5 | TRBV28 | - | many | TGTGCCAGCAGTTTAGCAGGTGGGGGCTCCGTATATAGCAATCAGCCCCAGCATTTT | CASSLAGGGSVYSNQPQHF
TRBJ2-7 | TRBV20-1 | - | once | TGCAGTGCTAGGCCGGGGCCCCATCAAAACACCTACGAGCAGTACTTC | CSARPGPHQNTYEQYF
TRBJ2-1 | TRBV7-6 | TRBD2 | many | TGTGCCAGCAGCTTAGTATCCAGCGGGGGGGCCGATGAGCAGTTCTTC | CASSLVSSGGADEQFF
TRBJ1-5 | TRBV12-5 | - | many | TGTGCTAGTGGTTTGGTATCAGGGCCTAATCAGCCCCAGCATTTT | CASGLVSGPNQPQHF
TRBJ1-2 | TRBV7-6 | - | - | TGTGCCAGCAGCTCCGCGAGGCAGATAGTTAACTATGGCTACACCTTC | CASSSARQIVNYGYTF
TRBJ2-7 | TRBV5-1 | - | - | TGCGCCAGCAGCTTGGTAGGGGGGCGAGGCAACGAGCAGTACTTC | CASSLVGGRGNEQYF
TRBJ2-7 | TRBV6-2/TRBV6-3 | TRBD1 | many | TGTGCCAGCACCACGAACATCAAACCGGGACAGGGGTTCTACGAGCAGTACTTC | CASTTNIKPGQGFYEQYF
TRBJ2-3 | TRBV7-9 | - | few | TGTGCCAGCAGCCCGTCCGAGGGGCTGGGGATAGATACGCAGTATTTT | CASSPSEGLGIDTQYF
TRBJ2-3 | TRBV6-5 | - | many | TGTGCCAGCAGTAAGACAGGGAGGCGAGATACGCAGTATTTT | CASSKTGRRDTQYF
TRBJ2-4 | TRBV7-9 | TRBD1 | - | TGTGCCAGCAGCTTAGCAATTCTGCCAGGGGGCGAATTAGCCAAAAACATTCAGTACTTC | CASSLAILPGGELAKNIQYF
TRBJ2-2 | TRBV7-3 | - | few | TGTGCCAGCAGCTTGATCGGAGCCGGGGAGCTGTTTTTT | CASSLIGAGELFF
TRBJ1-2 | TRBV28 | TRBD1 | few | TGTGCCAGCAGTACTCCCCGGGACAGGGACCCTTATGGCTACACCTTC | CASSTPRDRDPYGYTF
TRBJ2-7 | TRBV28 | - | - | TGTGACAGCACCACTAAAGCCGGGACGGAGGCCTACGAGCAGTACTTC | CDSTTKAGTEAYEQYF
TRBJ1-5 | TRBV6-2/TRBV6-3 | - | many | TGTGCCAGCAGGCCTCGGGACAATCAGCCCCAGCATTTT | CASRPRDNQPQHF
TRBJ2-2 | TRBV6-6 | - | many | TGTGCCAGCAGCTTCGGTCTACCTTCGGGGGAGCTGTTTTTT | CASSFGLPSGELFF
TRBJ1-1 | TRBV4-1 | TRBD1 | - | TGCGCCAGCAGCCAAGCCGGGACAGGGGGTATCACTGAAGCTTTCTTT | CASSQAGTGGITEAFF
TRBJ2-7 | TRBV29-1 | - | many | TGCAGCGTTGAGACGCCCCGCGAGCAGTACTTC | CSVETPREQYF
TRBJ1-1 | TRBV5-6 | - | - | TGTGCCAGCAGCCCTACACAGAACACTGAAGCTTTCTTT | CASSPTQNTEAFF
TRBJ2-5 | TRBV6-5 | - | - | TGTGCCAGCAGTTACCGGGGTTATGAGACCCAGTACTTC | CASSYRGYETQYF
TRBJ1-5 | TRBV12-3/TRBV12-4 | - | - | TGTGCCAGCAGTTTAGGGTTCCGGGGGGGAGGAGAGGACAATCAGCCCCAGCATTTT | CASSLGFRGGGEDNQPQHF